One T cell receptor beta chain is described in this entry. As originally analysed: Researchers report that nucleated cell counts were estimated from reference gene primer amplification. This table comes from immunoSEQ multiplex PCR, and its TCRdb copy is limited to in-frame clones, with some not included. V, J and clone size were drawn from that table, and D and trimming were deduced from the DNA. In the table there are under 200,000 clones, around four fifths of which are singletons. This entry is derived from a study of blood T cell repertoires in COVID-19. Study summary: PBMCs, B-cell-depleted T cells, or T cells provided the cDNA or gDNA that made up the material.

Germline loops: CDR1 SGDLS, CDR2 YYNGEE. The V gene end was trimmed by 0 bases and the J gene end by 6 bases; junction bases not matched to a gene: 4. The CDR3 sequence is 14 residues long. Material for sequencing was PBMCs or T cells enriched from blood (not recorded which). The receptor's source is a woman between 50 and 59 years old in a cohort exposed to, infected with or recovered from COVID-19 (not recorded which). This chain joins TRBV9 and TRBJ2-7; 9 bases agree with TRBD2. The CDR3 region has the DNA TGTGCCAGCAGCGTAGGTCTAGCGGGAAGCGAGCAGTACTTC. As protein: CASSVGLAGSEQYF.